Below are 4 T cell receptor beta chains sequenced from a single sample in a study of regulatory T cells. No antigens are known for them. General observations from the study: In CD3G-deficient patients, conventional CD4+ T cells were enriched for hydrophobic CDR3 residues at positions 6 and 7.

The PCR used 52 TRBV and 13 TRBJ primers. Method: immunoSEQ multiplex PCR; TCRdb's copy keeps in-frame clones and lacks some. This sample has about 17,000 clones, with roughly 82% found just once. Sequencing was done on a sample of conventional CD4+ T cells sorted from blood. Receptors were obtained from a young adult with CD3G deficiency.

The rearrangement uses TRBV5-1 and TRBJ2-5; D unclear. The germline gives CDR1 SGHRS, CDR2 YFSETQ. The CDR3 is 15 amino acids. V lost 0 bases to trimming and J lost 2 bases, with 11 bases between them. This CDR3 reads CASSLAGSRQETQYF. Written as DNA, the CDR3 is TGCGCCAGCAGCTTGGCTGGGTCGAGGCAAGAGACCCAGTACTTC. Full variable domain (outside the CDR3, taken from reference TRBV5-1 and TRBJ2-5): KAGVTQTPRYLIKTRGQQVTLSCSPISGHRSVSWYQQTPGQGLQFLFEYFSETQRNKGNFPGRFSGRQFSNSRSEMNVSTLELGDSALYLCASSLAGSRQETQYFGPGTRLLVL.

This sequence joins TRBV6-1 and TRBJ1-1; a possible D gene is TRBD1 (6 bases). This CDR3 has 16 amino acids. CDR1 and CDR2 from the germline V gene are MNHNS and SASEGT. Trimming took off 4 bases at V and 1 base at J, with 16 bases between the two ends. The CDR3 here is CASSVGGGGGNTEAFF. The CDR3, as DNA: TGTGCCAGCAGTGTAGGGGGTGGTGGCGGGAACACTGAAGCTTTCTTT.

The chain couples TRBV5-1 to TRBJ2-5, with 7 nucleotides matching TRBD2. Losses at the gene ends were 3 bases for V and 4 bases for J; bases not matched to a gene: 9. Germline CDR1 is SGHRS and CDR2 is YFSETQ. This CDR3 has 15 residues. The DNA for the CDR3 is TGCGCCAGCAGCTGGGCTAGCGGTCCGGGAGAGACCCAGTACTTC. Its protein is CASSWASGPGETQYF.

The CDR3: CASSRDRNTGELFF. The CDR3 DNA reads as TGTGCCAGCAGCCGGGACAGGAACACCGGGGAGCTGTTTTTT. The chain employs TRBV6-5 and TRBJ2-2; 7 positions match TRBD1. With V trimmed by 6 bases and J by 1 base, 2 bases remained unmatched. CDR3 length: 14 residues. CDR1 and CDR2 (germline): MNHEY, SVGAGI.